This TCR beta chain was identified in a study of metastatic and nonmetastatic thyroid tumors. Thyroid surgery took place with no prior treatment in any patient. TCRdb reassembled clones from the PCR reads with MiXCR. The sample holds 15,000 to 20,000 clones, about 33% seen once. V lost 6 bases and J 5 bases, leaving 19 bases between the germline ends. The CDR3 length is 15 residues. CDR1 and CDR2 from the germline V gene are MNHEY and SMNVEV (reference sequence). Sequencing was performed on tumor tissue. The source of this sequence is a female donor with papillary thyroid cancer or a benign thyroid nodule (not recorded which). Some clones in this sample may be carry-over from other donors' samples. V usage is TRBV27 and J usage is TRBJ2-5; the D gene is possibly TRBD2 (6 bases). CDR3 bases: TGTGCCAGCAGGCCCGGGGTGGGCGGAGGGGAGACCCAGTACTTC. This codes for CASRPGVGGGETQYF.